The clone carrying this TCR beta chain was recorded many times. RNA transcripts gave rise to amplified TCR beta CDR3 regions. An initial round of RT-PCR targeting the TCR CDR3 relied on the HTBI primer set. TCRdb re-called the multiplex PCR reads through MiXCR, storing one row per CDR3 protein. The sample records about 250,000 distinct CDR3 sequences, approximately 25% being singletons. These data are taken from a study of T cells in Graves' hyperthyroidism and ophthalmopathy. Sequencing input: blood. This TCR derives from a middle-aged woman with Graves' ophthalmopathy.

This CDR3 is CASSLGWGPNYGYTF. The CDR3 DNA follows: TGTGCCAGCAGTTTAGGATGGGGCCCTAACTATGGCTACACCTTC. This chain uses TRBV28 with TRBJ1-2; D is possibly TRBD1 (5 bases). The CDR3 covers 15 residues. V lost 2 bases and J 0 bases, leaving 10 bases between the germline ends. The germline gives CDR1 MDHEN, CDR2 SYDVKM.